This is a list of T cell receptor beta chains from one sample in a study of blood T cell repertoires in COVID-19. Libraries were prepared by immunoSEQ multiplex PCR; TCRdb keeps only in-frame clonotypes and omits some of them. The sample consists of around 170,000 clones, around 80% of them appearing once. The specimen was peripheral blood. Receptor source: a young man with active or convalescent COVID-19. CDR3s include the opening cysteine and the closing phenylalanine or tryptophan. The D gene is left open where the match is weak. Not all rows give a size; the values are once, few, many and, for expanded clones, a class.

>TRBV6-5|TRBJ1-1|-|few
CASSYSQGRNTEAFF
TGTGCCAGCAGTTACTCGCAGGGGCGGAACACTGAAGCTTTCTTT
>TRBV6-1|TRBJ2-3|TRBD1|-
CASSEGQALGHTDTQYF
TGTGCCAGCAGTGAGGGACAGGCCCTGGGACACACAGATACGCAGTATTTT
>TRBV7-9|TRBJ1-5|-|-
CASSLKRWGRDQPQHF
TGTGCCAGCAGCTTAAAGAGGTGGGGGCGCGATCAGCCCCAGCATTTT
>TRBV30|TRBJ1-1|-|once
CAWSVLGGLNTEAFF
TGTGCCTGGAGTGTCCTGGGGGGACTGAACACTGAAGCTTTCTTT
>TRBV4-1|TRBJ2-3|TRBD2|-
CASSQPSGRSIDTQYF
TGCGCCAGCAGCCAACCCAGCGGGAGATCCATAGATACGCAGTATTTT
>TRBV10-3|TRBJ2-5|-|-
CAIRGGGTSDQETQYF
TGTGCCATCAGAGGGGGTGGAACAAGCGACCAAGAGACCCAGTACTTC
>TRBV19|TRBJ1-5|-|-
CASTTGRVGQPQHF
TGTGCCAGTACCACAGGGAGGGTCGGTCAGCCCCAGCATTTT
>TRBV7-3|TRBJ1-6|TRBD1|once
CASSLNARQGNSPLHF
TGTGCCAGCAGCTTAAATGCGCGACAGGGGAACTCACCCCTCCACTTT
>TRBV25-1|TRBJ1-2|TRBD1|-
CASSTGGGGYTF
TGTGCCAGCAGCACAGGGGGTGGGGGCTACACCTTC
>TRBV7-9|TRBJ2-3|TRBD1|-
CASSFPGQGITDTQYF
TGTGCCAGCAGCTTCCCGGGACAGGGGATCACAGATACGCAGTATTTT
>TRBV3-1/TRBV3-2|TRBJ2-5|TRBD1|-
CASSSTGVSETQYF
TGTGCCAGCAGCTCGACAGGGGTTTCAGAGACCCAGTACTTC
>TRBV4-1|TRBJ1-6|-|-
CASSQVDWNSPLHF
TGCGCCAGCAGCCAGGTGGACTGGAATTCACCCCTCCACTTT
>TRBV24-1|TRBJ1-2|-|few
CATSDFKQGFYGYTF
TGTGCCACCAGTGATTTTAAACAGGGCTTCTATGGCTACACCTTC
>TRBV20-1|TRBJ1-1|TRBD1|-
CSLTGVAEAFF
TGCAGTCTTACAGGGGTCGCTGAAGCTTTCTTT
>TRBV3-1/TRBV3-2|TRBJ2-7|-|-
CASSPALLYEQYF
TGTGCCAGCAGCCCTGCGCTCCTTTACGAGCAGTACTTC
>TRBV5-8|TRBJ1-1|-|-
CASSLAEDTEAFF
TGTGCCAGCAGCTTGGCGGAGGACACTGAAGCTTTCTTT
>TRBV19|TRBJ1-1|TRBD1|once
CASSSDRGVNTEAFF
TGTGCCAGTAGTTCCGACAGGGGGGTGAACACTGAAGCTTTCTTT
>TRBV5-1|TRBJ1-1|-|-
CASSRNGVRNTEAFF
TGCGCCAGCAGCAGGAACGGGGTCAGGAACACTGAAGCTTTCTTT
>TRBV6-5|TRBJ1-2|-|few
CASSPLEGGYGYTF
TGTGCCAGCAGTCCGTTGGAAGGAGGCTATGGCTACACCTTC
>TRBV6-2/TRBV6-3|TRBJ2-5|-|-
CASSYPGGSETQYF
TGTGCCAGCAGTTACCCAGGAGGGTCAGAGACCCAGTACTTC
>TRBV7-9|TRBJ1-2|TRBD1|-
CASSPGQGDYYGYTF
TGTGCCAGCAGCCCTGGACAGGGAGACTACTATGGCTACACCTTC
>TRBV7-2|TRBJ2-3|-|-
CASSSSTDTQYF
TGTGCCAGCAGCTCTAGCACAGATACGCAGTATTTT
>TRBV28|TRBJ1-2|TRBD1|-
CASSWDREFFYTF
TGTGCCAGCAGCTGGGACAGGGAATTTTTCTACACCTTC
>TRBV5-6|TRBJ1-3|-|-
CASSFDSGLGGNTIYF
TGTGCCAGCAGTTTCGACTCAGGGCTAGGTGGAAACACCATATATTTT
>TRBV11-2|TRBJ1-2|TRBD1|-
CASSGAGGGWDYGYTF
TGTGCCAGCAGCGGGGCAGGGGGCGGTTGGGACTATGGCTACACCTTC
>TRBV29-1|TRBJ2-3|TRBD2|-
CSVVGIAGTLDTQYF
TGCAGCGTTGTCGGCATAGCGGGAACTTTAGATACGCAGTATTTT
>TRBV5-6|TRBJ2-2|TRBD2|-
CASSPTSGQNTGELFF
TGTGCCAGCAGCCCTACTAGCGGGCAAAACACCGGGGAGCTGTTTTTT
>TRBV18|TRBJ2-5|TRBD2|-
CASSPRGLAGGGGETQYF
TGTGCCAGCTCACCGCGGGGACTAGCTGGGGGAGGTGGAGAGACCCAGTACTTC
>TRBV13|TRBJ1-1|-|-
CASSFPGMGRPTEAFF
TGTGCCAGCAGCTTTCCCGGTATGGGGAGGCCCACTGAAGCTTTCTTT
>TRBV5-6|TRBJ1-1|-|once
CASSFQVNTEAFF
TGTGCCAGCAGCTTCCAGGTGAACACTGAAGCTTTCTTT
>TRBV6-1|TRBJ1-6|-|-
CASSELQYNSPLHF
TGTGCCAGCAGTGAGCTCCAGTATAATTCACCCCTCCACTTT
>TRBV24-1|TRBJ1-2|-|-
CATRGAANYGYTF
TGTGCCACCAGAGGGGCAGCTAACTATGGCTACACCTTC
>TRBV10-3|TRBJ2-1|TRBD2|-
CAISDARTSGRDEQFF
TGTGCCATCAGTGACGCTCGAACTAGCGGGAGGGATGAGCAGTTCTTC
>TRBV7-9|TRBJ1-1|-|-
CASSLQGWGTEAFF
TGTGCCAGCAGCTTACAGGGTTGGGGCACTGAAGCTTTCTTT
>TRBV5-1|TRBJ2-1|TRBD1|-
CASSLRTGGESPKFF
TGCGCCAGCAGCTTGCGGACAGGGGGCGAGTCCCCCAAGTTCTTC
>TRBV19|TRBJ2-5|TRBD1|-
CASSARTGLQETQYF
TGTGCCAGTAGCGCTAGGACAGGGCTTCAAGAGACCCAGTACTTC
>TRBV24-1|TRBJ2-3|-|few
CATSDATGRDTQYF
TGTGCCACCAGTGATGCGACAGGGAGGGATACGCAGTATTTT
>TRBV5-4|TRBJ2-3|-|-
CASSLVGGYTDTQYF
TGTGCCAGCAGCTTGGTAGGGGGATACACAGATACGCAGTATTTT
>TRBV6-5|TRBJ2-1|-|-
CASSYTGQVYEQFF
TGTGCCAGCAGTTACACCGGACAAGTTTATGAGCAGTTCTTC
>TRBV4-1|TRBJ1-3|-|-
CASSQHRDLSSGNTIYF
TGCGCCAGCAGCCAACACAGGGACCTCAGCTCTGGAAACACCATATATTTT
>TRBV11-2|TRBJ1-3|-|-
CASKFNSGNTIYF
TGTGCCAGCAAATTCAACTCTGGAAACACCATATATTTT
>TRBV29-1|TRBJ1-2|-|-
CSVEDRGVGYTF
TGCAGCGTTGAAGACAGGGGAGTTGGCTACACCTTC
>TRBV10-1|TRBJ2-2|TRBD2|-
CASSLLAGTNTGELFF
TGCGCCAGCAGTTTACTAGCGGGGACCAACACCGGGGAGCTGTTTTTT
>TRBV5-1|TRBJ1-1|-|once
CASSLVEGSYTEAFF
TGCGCCAGCAGCTTGGTTGAGGGTTCGTACACTGAAGCTTTCTTT
>TRBV4-1|TRBJ1-6|-|-
CASSQGSSGPLHF
TGCGCCAGCAGCCAAGGGTCCAGTGGCCCCCTCCACTTT
>TRBV6-4|TRBJ1-4|-|-
CASSYNLGANEKLFF
TGTGCCAGCAGTTACAACCTAGGTGCTAATGAAAAACTGTTTTTT
>TRBV5-6|TRBJ1-1|TRBD1|once
CASSRDPGQGNTEAFF
TGTGCCAGCAGCCGCGACCCCGGACAGGGCAACACTGAAGCTTTCTTT
>TRBV27|TRBJ1-4|TRBD1|-
CASSFGQGRNEKLFF
TGTGCCAGCAGTTTCGGACAGGGACGTAATGAAAAACTGTTTTTT
>TRBV28|TRBJ1-1|-|-
CASSSVNTEAFF
TGTGCCAGCAGTTCGGTGAACACTGAAGCTTTCTTT
>TRBV18|TRBJ1-5|TRBD1|-
CASSPDRGAARGGFNQPQHF
TGTGCCAGCTCGCCAGACAGGGGGGCTGCAAGAGGTGGTTTCAATCAGCCCCAGCATTTT
>TRBV10-1|TRBJ2-7|-|-
CASSDPGHSYEQYF
TGCGCCAGCAGTGATCCGGGACACAGCTACGAGCAGTACTTC
>TRBV29-1|TRBJ2-7|TRBD2|-
CSVATSGSYEQYF
TGCAGCGTCGCGACTAGCGGGAGCTACGAGCAGTACTTC
>TRBV18|TRBJ1-5|TRBD1|-
CASSPETGANQPQHF
TGTGCCAGCTCACCCGAAACAGGGGCCAATCAGCCCCAGCATTTT
>TRBV20-1|TRBJ2-1|-|-
CSARGGYEQFF
TGCAGTGCTAGGGGGGGTTATGAGCAGTTCTTC
>TRBV19|TRBJ2-6|TRBD1|-
CASSSGQGIVVLTF
TGTGCCAGTAGTTCCGGACAGGGCATTGTCGTCCTGACTTTC
>TRBV5-8|TRBJ2-5|TRBD1|once
CASSKQGAWETQYF
TGTGCCAGCAGCAAACAGGGGGCTTGGGAGACCCAGTACTTC